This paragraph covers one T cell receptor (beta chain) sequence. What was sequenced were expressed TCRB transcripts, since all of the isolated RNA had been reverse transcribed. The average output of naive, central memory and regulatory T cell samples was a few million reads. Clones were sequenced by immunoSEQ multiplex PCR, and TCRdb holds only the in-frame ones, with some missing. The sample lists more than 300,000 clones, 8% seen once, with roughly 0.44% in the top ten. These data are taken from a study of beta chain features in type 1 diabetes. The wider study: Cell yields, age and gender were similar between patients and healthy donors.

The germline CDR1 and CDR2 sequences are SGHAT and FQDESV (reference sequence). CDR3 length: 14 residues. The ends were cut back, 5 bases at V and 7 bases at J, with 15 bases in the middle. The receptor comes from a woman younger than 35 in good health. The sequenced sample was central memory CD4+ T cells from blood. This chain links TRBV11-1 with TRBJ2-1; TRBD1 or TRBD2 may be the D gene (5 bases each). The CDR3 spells CASSPRGAGNEQFF. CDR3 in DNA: TGTGCCAGCAGCCCCCGAGGGGCTGGGAATGAGCAGTTCTTC.